The entry that follows covers one T cell receptor beta chain sequence. The antigen remains unidentified. Generated by immunoSEQ multiplex PCR, the TCRdb table keeps only in-frame clones and is missing some. The sample yields about 20,000 clones, 86% seen once. The record originates from a study of graft-versus-host responses after intestinal transplantation. This CDR3 comprises 14 residues. V lost 4 bases and J lost 3; bases outside the gene matches: 1. Germline V CDR1 and CDR2: SGHRS, YFSETQ. Study-level results: Levels of circulating GvH clones at their peak were associated with early post-transplant HvG declines.

The receptor comes from a human patient who received an intestinal transplant, so some T cells may come from the graft donor. The source was PBMCs, collected around 230 days after intestinal transplant. This chain joins TRBV5-1 and TRBJ2-3; 11 bases map to TRBD2. CDR3 DNA: TGCGCCAGCAGCCTAGCGGGGGGAACAGATACGCAGTATTTT. Translating gives CASSLAGGTDTQYF.